The clone carrying this T cell receptor (beta chain) showed up just a few times. These data belong to a study of blood T cell repertoires in COVID-19. Per germline, CDR1 SGHTA and CDR2 FQGNSA. This CDR3 has 15 amino acids. V lost 5 bases and J lost 3, with 17 bases in between. The participants were between about 18 and 90 years old and came from some 25 US areas. The protocol was immunoSEQ multiplex PCR, while the TCRdb copy is restricted to in-frame clones and leaves out a portion. This table holds under 300,000 clones, about 80% found once. This TCR came from a man between 35 and 55 years old who had recovered from COVID-19. The rearrangement joins TRBV7-2 to TRBJ2-7; D is possibly TRBD1 (6 bases). Sequenced input: PBMCs or T cells enriched from blood (not recorded which). The CDR3, as DNA: TGTGCCAGCAGCCTTACTTCGGGACACCTCTACGAGCAGTACTTC. It specifies CASSLTSGHLYEQYF.